This T cell receptor (beta chain) was sequenced in a study of blood T cell repertoires in COVID-19. The ends lost 5 bases at V and 7 bases at J; junction bases unmatched: 5. Per the germline V gene, CDR1 is SGHTA and CDR2 is FQGNSA. This CDR3 is 13 amino acids long. Sequencing was performed with immunoSEQ multiplex PCR; in TCRdb, only in-frame clones are kept and a portion is missing. The sample has around 9,800 clones, around 85% seen once; the top ten hold 7% to 9%. This sequence originates from a man in his 70s with active COVID-19. Specimen: peripheral blood. The chain couples TRBV7-2 to TRBJ1-2; 9 bases map to TRBD1. As DNA, the CDR3 is TGTGCCAGCAGCCGGGACAGGGCGGCTGGCTACACCTTC. Protein product: CASSRDRAAGYTF.